The 17 T cell receptor beta chains presented below share a single source sample, sequenced in a study of T-cell reconstitution after alpha-beta-depleted transplantation in children. Using unique molecular identifiers, the investigators prepared the TCRbeta library. Each CDR3 protein is one row after TCRdb ran MiXCR on the PCR reads. The table shows approximately 490,000 distinct CDR3 sequences, with under 12% occurring only once. This specimen was PBMCs, taken before TCRalphabeta/CD19-depleted stem cell transplant. The receptors were gathered from a child aged 2 to 15 with inherited bone marrow failure, due to receive a stem cell transplant.

This sequence joins TRBV4-1 and TRBJ2-1; 10 nucleotides agree with TRBD2. Unmatched junction bases numbered 9, after V lost 3 bases and J lost 7 bases. Germline assignment: CDR1 MGHRA and CDR2 YSYEKL. The CDR3 totals 16 residues. CDR3: CASSQNLAGERNEQFF. The CDR3 DNA sequence: TGCGCCAGCAGCCAGAACCTAGCGGGAGAGAGGAATGAGCAGTTCTTC.

This clonotype was counted at least ten times. This chain uses TRBV29-1 with TRBJ2-1; D not certain. V was clipped by 2 bases and J by 10 bases, with 9 bases between them. CDR1 is SQVTM and CDR2 is ANQGSEA in the germline V gene. The CDR3 has 11 residues. The CDR3 is CSVEMVDEQFF. CDR3 nucleotide sequence: TGCAGCGTTGAAATGGTTGACGAGCAGTTCTTC.

This clonotype has ten or more counts. This chain joins TRBV5-1 and TRBJ2-2; 11 bases are shared with TRBD1. The J segment lost 3 bases and the V segment lost 5 bases, leaving 9 bases of the junction unmatched. The CDR3 runs to 17 residues. The germline gives CDR1 SGHRS, CDR2 YFSETQ. CDR3 DNA: TGCGCCAGCAGACCCGGACAGGGGGCTAGGGACACCGGGGAGCTGTTTTTT. This sequence encodes CASRPGQGARDTGELFF.

This clonotype came up a few times. The rearrangement joins TRBV12-3 or TRBV12-4 to TRBJ2-3; no clear D. The germline V and J ends were trimmed by 3 bases and 7 bases, with 11 bases remaining between them. This CDR3 spans 13 amino acids. CDR3 protein: CASSFPASYTQYF. For the CDR3, the DNA is TGTGCCAGCAGTTTTCCAGCCTCTTATACGCAGTATTTT.

This clonotype was detected ten times or more. The gene calls are TRBV29-1 and TRBJ1-2, with 8 bases identical to TRBD1. Trimming removed 0 bases from V and 4 bases from J; junction bases left unmatched: 7. Looked up from germline, CDR1 is SQVTM and CDR2 is ANQGSEA. This CDR3 comprises 15 residues. The CDR3 nucleotides read TGCAGCGTTGAAGAGGAGGAAGACAGGGGCTATGGCTACACCTTC. Its protein is CSVEEEEDRGYGYTF.

This clonotype has at least ten counts. This chain joins TRBV4-3 and TRBJ2-7, with TRBD2 matching over 13 bases. Germline V gene data show CDR1 as LGHNA and CDR2 as YSLEER. CDR3 length: 16 amino acids. J was trimmed by 2 bases and V by 3 bases; bases with no gene match: 4. The DNA of the CDR3 is TGCGCCAGCAGCCAGGGACTAGCGGGAACGACCTACGAGCAGTACTTC. Its translation is CASSQGLAGTTYEQYF.

This clonotype has a count of ten or more. The V call is TRBV7-2, the J call TRBJ2-7; D call uncertain. CDR3 length equals 13 residues. The V and J ends lost 4 bases and 0 bases respectively, with 7 bases between them. From germline, CDR1 is SGHTA and CDR2 FQGNSA. The CDR3, as DNA: TGTGCCAGCAGCTATCCGCGCTCCTACGAGCAGTACTTC. It yields the protein CASSYPRSYEQYF. Supplemented by reference TRBV7-2 and TRBJ2-7, the full variable domain reads GAGVSQSPSNKVTEKGKDVELRCDPISGHTALYWYRQSLGQGLEFLIYFQGNSAPDKSGLPSDRFSAERTGGSVSTLTIQRTQQEDSAVYLCASSYPRSYEQYFGPGTRLTVT.

The gene calls are TRBV27 and TRBJ2-1, with D perhaps matching TRBD1 (5 bases). V shed 11 bases and J shed 2 bases, with 22 bases lying between them. The CDR3 spans 16 residues. Per germline, CDR1 MNHEY and CDR2 SMNVEV (reference sequence). This chain's CDR3 is CAAIRVLEQAYNEQFF. CDR3 sequence (DNA): TGTGCCGCCATCCGGGTTCTGGAACAGGCCTACAATGAGCAGTTCTTC.

This clonotype occurred many times. The genes are TRBV6-2 or TRBV6-3 and TRBJ2-7, with 7 positions matching TRBD1. Germline V gene sequence: CDR1 MNHEY, CDR2 SVGEGT. The CDR3 totals 14 residues. V dropped 6 bases and J dropped 1; count of bases not matched to a gene: 6. This chain's CDR3 is CASRHGTESYEQYF. For the CDR3, the DNA is TGTGCCAGCAGACACGGGACAGAGTCCTACGAGCAGTACTTC.

This clonotype appeared many times. The rearrangement uses TRBV29-1 and TRBJ2-2; D might be TRBD2 (5 bases). The CDR3 sequence is 15 residues long. V was trimmed by 7 bases and J by 0 bases, leaving 15 bases between them. From germline, CDR1 is SQVTM and CDR2 ANQGSEA. The CDR3 DNA reads as TGCAGCGGGAGGTTAGCAGACCCGAACACCGGGGAGCTGTTTTTT. This translates into CSGRLADPNTGELFF.

The V and J genes are TRBV20-1 and TRBJ2-3, with 7 bases matching TRBD1. J gave up 0 bases and V 3 bases, and 6 bases lay outside the gene matches. Per germline, CDR1 DFQATT and CDR2 SNEGSKA (reference sequence). The CDR3 totals 15 residues. DNA of the CDR3: TGCAGTGCTAGTCTCTCGGGACAGAGCACAGATACGCAGTATTTT. This codes for CSASLSGQSTDTQYF.

This clonotype was seen ten or more times. This sequence joins TRBV29-1 and TRBJ2-1, with 12 bases matching TRBD2. Trimming removed 4 bases from V and 9 bases from J; junction bases left unmatched: 4. The length of the CDR3 is 13 residues. Germline CDR1 reads SQVTM; CDR2 reads ANQGSEA. CDR3 sequence: CSVGLAGEVEQFF. DNA of the CDR3: TGCAGCGTTGGACTAGCGGGAGAGGTTGAGCAGTTCTTC.

This clonotype was seen ten or more times. This chain links TRBV20-1 with TRBJ1-5, with TRBD1 matching over 8 bases. Germline loops: CDR1 DFQATT, CDR2 SNEGSKA (reference sequence). V shed 4 bases, J shed 2 bases, and the junction held 4 bases outside the gene matches. CDR3 length: 14 amino acids. As DNA, the CDR3 is TGCAGTGCTACAGGGGGCTTGGGCAATCAGCCCCAGCATTTT. It encodes CSATGGLGNQPQHF.

In its sample, this clonotype was seen a few times. The chain has TRBV18 and TRBJ2-7, with 10 bases aligning to TRBD2. In germline, CDR1 is KGHSH, CDR2 LQKENI. This CDR3 comprises 16 residues. The junction had 11 bases not matched to a gene; V was cut back by 3 bases and J by 6 bases. CDR3 coding DNA: TGTGCCAGCTCACCTTTAGCGGGAGGCACCCCCGGCGAGCAGTACTTC. Protein product: CASSPLAGGTPGEQYF. Filled out from reference TRBV18 and TRBJ2-7, the complete variable domain reads NAGVMQNPRHLVRRRGQEARLRCSPMKGHSHVYWYRQLPEEGLKFMVYLQKENIIDESGMPKERFSAEFPKEGPSILRIQQVVRGDSAAYFCASSPLAGGTPGEQYFGPGTRLTVT.

This clonotype was seen at least ten times. This chain uses TRBV24-1 with TRBJ2-6; D not certain. The germline V and J ends were trimmed by 6 bases and 0 bases, with 2 bases remaining between them. This CDR3 spans 13 amino acids. CDR1 KGHDR and CDR2 SFDVKD come from the germline V gene. The DNA of the CDR3 is TGTGCCACCAGTAGCTCTGGGGCCAACGTCCTGACTTTC. This codes for CATSSSGANVLTF.

Note on this clonotype: This sequence may be a read error, since a much larger clone differs from it by one base. The chain has TRBV5-1 and TRBJ1-2, with D maybe TRBD1 (6 bases). CDR1 and CDR2 (germline): SGHRS, YFSETQ. CDR3 length equals 14 residues. The CDR3 reads CATSFTGLVYGYTF. CDR3 in DNA: TGCGCCACCAGCTTCACAGGGTTGGTCTATGGCTACACCTTC.

This clonotype was detected many times. V is TRBV4-3 and J is TRBJ1-3; 7 bases match TRBD1. Germline CDR1 reads LGHNA; CDR2 reads YSLEER. V gave up 0 bases and J gave up 7 bases; unmatched junction bases: 15. The CDR3 runs to 18 residues. As DNA, the CDR3 is TGCGCCAGCAGCCAAGAAGGGCCTATGGGACAGCATCTCAACACCATATATTTT. Translation gives CASSQEGPMGQHLNTIYF.